Listed below are T cell receptor beta chains from one sample, sequenced in a study of Ad26.COV2.S vaccination and SARS-CoV-2 variants. Profiled with immunoSEQ multiplex PCR; TCRdb holds only in-frame clones, not every one. The sample gives roughly 380,000 clones, around 90% of which show up once; approximately 3.6% is in the top ten. The sample consisted of peripheral blood, taken in a trial of Ad26.COV2.S vaccine versus placebo. The receptors stem from a person between 18 and 65 years old who received the Ad26.COV2.S COVID-19 vaccine or a placebo. Each CDR3 is given with its conserved first and last residue. The D gene is left open where the match is weak. Expanded clones get a size class; other rows say once, few or many, or leave the size out.

V	J	D	size	CDR3	DNA
TRBV5-4	TRBJ1-2	-	-	CASSLGLYPYGYTF	TGTGCCAGCAGCTTGGGACTTTACCCCTATGGCTACACCTTC
TRBV4-2	TRBJ1-4	TRBD1	-	CASTPGRQGDEKLFF	TGTGCCAGCACCCCCGGGAGGCAGGGGGATGAAAAACTGTTTTTT
TRBV12-3/TRBV12-4	TRBJ2-2	-	-	CAVPRGGELFF	TGTGCCGTCCCTCGTGGCGGGGAGCTGTTTTTT
TRBV7-6	TRBJ1-1	-	-	CASSSLGSVTEAFF	TGTGCCAGCAGCTCTCTCGGTTCTGTCACTGAAGCTTTCTTT
TRBV7-6	TRBJ2-5	TRBD1	-	CASSYRTGGLETQYF	TGTGCCAGCAGCTATCGGACAGGGGGCTTGGAGACCCAGTACTTC
TRBV5-1	TRBJ2-1	TRBD1	-	CASSSTGTGQPEQFF	TGCGCCAGCAGCTCAACCGGGACAGGGCAACCTGAGCAGTTCTTC
TRBV6-1	TRBJ2-7	-	few	CASSEGPATYEQYF	TGTGCCAGCAGTGAAGGCCCGGCCACCTACGAGCAGTACTTC
TRBV29-1	TRBJ1-1	-	-	CSLTDGNTEAFF	TGCAGCCTAACAGACGGCAACACTGAAGCTTTCTTT
TRBV18	TRBJ1-1	-	-	CASSPPNRVVTEAFF	TGTGCCAGCTCACCACCAAACAGGGTGGTGACTGAAGCTTTCTTT
TRBV3-1/TRBV3-2	TRBJ2-5	-	-	CASSQVKLQGRQETQYF	TGTGCCAGCAGCCAAGTCAAGTTACAGGGTCGTCAAGAGACCCAGTACTTC
TRBV9	TRBJ2-3	-	-	CASSSRLGVNTDTQYF	TGTGCCAGCAGCTCACGACTAGGAGTGAACACAGATACGCAGTATTTT
TRBV9	TRBJ2-2	-	-	CASSESGRSTGELFF	TGTGCCAGCAGCGAGTCAGGGCGGAGTACCGGGGAGCTGTTTTTT
TRBV28	TRBJ1-2	-	-	CASSPQGRRDYGYTF	TGTGCCAGCAGTCCTCAGGGACGGCGGGACTATGGCTACACCTTC
TRBV3-1/TRBV3-2	TRBJ1-3	-	-	CASGGGADTIYF	TGTGCCAGCGGGGGGGGTGCGGACACCATATATTTT
TRBV7-3	TRBJ1-1	-	few	CASSLSGGVTEAFF	TGTGCCAGCAGCCTCAGCGGCGGGGTGACTGAAGCTTTCTTT
TRBV6-1	TRBJ1-1	TRBD1	-	CASREDRTGSDEAFF	TGTGCCAGCAGGGAAGATAGGACAGGGAGTGATGAAGCTTTCTTT
TRBV12-5	TRBJ1-2	TRBD1	-	CASGQPGQGHNYPNYGYTF	TGTGCTAGTGGTCAACCGGGACAGGGGCATAACTACCCTAACTATGGCTACACCTTC
TRBV15	TRBJ2-7	-	-	CATSRDVGGPYEQYF	TGTGCCACCAGCAGAGATGTAGGTGGTCCCTACGAGCAGTACTTC
TRBV7-3	TRBJ2-7	TRBD1	-	CASRLPGQGPYEQYF	TGTGCCAGCAGATTGCCGGGACAGGGGCCCTACGAGCAGTACTTC
TRBV7-6	TRBJ1-2	-	-	CASSLRGGHYGYTF	TGTGCCAGCAGCCTTCGCGGGGGGCACTATGGCTACACCTTC
TRBV10-3	TRBJ1-4	-	-	CAISGTGALNEKLFF	TGTGCCATCAGTGGGACCGGAGCGTTGAATGAAAAACTGTTTTTT
TRBV30	TRBJ2-1	-	-	CAWKRGGVGNEQFF	TGTGCCTGGAAGAGGGGGGGCGTGGGGAATGAGCAGTTCTTC
TRBV13	TRBJ2-7	-	-	CASSLVGGYEQYF	TGTGCCAGCAGCTTAGTAGGCGGTTACGAGCAGTACTTC
TRBV3-1/TRBV3-2	TRBJ1-5	TRBD1	-	CASSRRTGPSNQPQHF	TGTGCCAGCAGCCGTAGGACAGGGCCTAGCAATCAGCCCCAGCATTTT
TRBV7-3	TRBJ2-7	-	-	CASSLTWDSYEQYF	TGTGCCAGCAGCTTAACTTGGGATTCCTACGAGCAGTACTTC
TRBV5-6	TRBJ2-1	TRBD2	-	CASSRLAAEQFF	TGTGCCAGCAGCCGACTAGCGGCTGAGCAGTTCTTC
TRBV4-1	TRBJ2-1	-	-	CASSQDRLPYNEQFF	TGCGCCAGCAGCCAAGACAGGCTACCCTACAATGAGCAGTTCTTC
TRBV3-1/TRBV3-2	TRBJ2-7	-	-	CASGQASYEQYF	TGTGCCAGCGGGCAGGCCTCCTACGAGCAGTACTTC
TRBV2	TRBJ2-2	TRBD1	-	CASSAGGGWYTGELFF	TGTGCCAGCAGTGCAGGGGGTGGTTGGTACACCGGGGAGCTGTTTTTT
TRBV4-2	TRBJ1-1	-	-	CASSQVEAMNTEAFF	TGTGCCAGCAGCCAAGTGGAAGCCATGAACACTGAAGCTTTCTTT
TRBV5-4	TRBJ2-7	-	-	CASSLRGEQYF	TGTGCCAGCAGCCTTAGAGGCGAGCAGTACTTC
TRBV13	TRBJ2-7	-	-	CASSFRDFRYEQYF	TGTGCCAGCAGCTTCCGGGACTTTCGATACGAGCAGTACTTC
TRBV18	TRBJ2-7	TRBD1	-	CASSQTGGDSYEQYF	TGTGCCAGCTCACAGACAGGGGGCGACTCCTACGAGCAGTACTTC
TRBV7-6	TRBJ1-4	-	-	CASSSTFWSTNEKLFF	TGTGCCAGCAGCTCGACATTTTGGTCAACTAATGAAAAACTGTTTTTT
TRBV5-1	TRBJ1-1	-	few	CASSLAETTEAFF	TGCGCCAGCAGCTTGGCAGAGACCACTGAAGCTTTCTTT
TRBV6-5	TRBJ2-3	-	once	CAQPPGGEGTDTQYF	TGTGCCCAACCACCTGGGGGAGAGGGCACAGATACGCAGTATTTT
TRBV11-2	TRBJ2-7	-	-	CASSEGRGPYEQYF	TGTGCCAGCAGCGAAGGACGGGGCCCCTACGAGCAGTACTTC
TRBV27	TRBJ1-5	TRBD1	once	CASSLRPTGGNQPQHF	TGTGCCAGCAGTTTACGACCTACAGGGGGCAATCAGCCCCAGCATTTT
TRBV4-1	TRBJ1-5	-	-	CASSKKFSNQPQHF	TGCGCCAGCAGCAAGAAGTTTAGCAATCAGCCCCAGCATTTT
TRBV9	TRBJ2-3	TRBD2	-	CASSPRLAGGSSSTDTQYF	TGTGCCAGCAGCCCCCGACTAGCGGGGGGGTCTTCTAGCACAGATACGCAGTATTTT
TRBV10-3	TRBJ2-3	-	-	CAIRDGGASTDTQYF	TGTGCCATCAGAGATGGGGGAGCTAGCACAGATACGCAGTATTTT
TRBV4-3	TRBJ2-5	-	once	CASSSLKGGRETQYF	TGCGCCAGCAGTTCCCTGAAGGGGGGGCGAGAGACCCAGTACTTC
TRBV30	TRBJ1-3	-	once	CALTGGLPSNTIYF	TGTGCCTTAACGGGAGGGCTACCTTCAAACACCATATATTTT
TRBV7-2	TRBJ1-2	TRBD1	-	CASSARGTVYGYTF	TGTGCCAGCAGCGCAAGAGGGACAGTCTATGGCTACACCTTC
TRBV4-1	TRBJ1-5	-	few	CASSQDFPYNQPQHF	TGCGCCAGCAGCCAAGATTTCCCGTACAATCAGCCCCAGCATTTT